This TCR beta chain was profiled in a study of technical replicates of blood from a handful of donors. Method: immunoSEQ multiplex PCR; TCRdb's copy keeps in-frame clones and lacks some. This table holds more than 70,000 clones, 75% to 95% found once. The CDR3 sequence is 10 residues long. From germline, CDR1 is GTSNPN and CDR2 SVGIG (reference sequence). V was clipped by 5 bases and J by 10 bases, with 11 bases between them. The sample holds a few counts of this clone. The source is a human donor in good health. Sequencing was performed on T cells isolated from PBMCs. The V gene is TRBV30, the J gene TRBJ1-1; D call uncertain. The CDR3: CAWGSFGAFF. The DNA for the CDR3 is TGTGCCTGGGGGAGTTTTGGAGCTTTCTTT.